This paragraph covers one T cell receptor beta chain sequence. This entry is derived from a study of blood T cell repertoires in COVID-19. At the level of the study: Acute-phase and convalescent COVID-19 samples originated in the United States, Italy and Spain. Nucleic acid was either cDNA or gDNA, and it came from T cells, B-cell-depleted T cells, or PBMCs.

This CDR3 comprises 16 residues. As handled by the study authors: Reference gene primer amplification yielded estimated nucleated cell counts. The assay was immunoSEQ multiplex PCR, and TCRdb's table has in-frame clones only and misses some. D and trimming come from the DNA, and the V and J calls and clone size come from that table. Among over 100,000 clones listed, approximately 90% were seen once. V is TRBV21-1 and J is TRBJ2-7; the tabulated D call, TRBD2, remains unverified against the DNA. TRBV21-1 is annotated as a pseudogene. This clonotype was obtained from a human donor in a cohort sampled during active COVID-19. Sequenced input: peripheral blood. CDR3 in amino acids: CASSPRGVHRAYEQYF. CDR3 bases: TGTGCCAGCAGCCCCCGTGGAGTCCACCGAGCCTACGAGCAGTACTTC.